This entry lists 27 T cell receptor beta chains sequenced from one sample in a study of beta chain features in type 1 diabetes. Study findings and constraints: Type 1 diabetes patients had moderately but significantly shorter TCRB CDR3s in all four CD4+ subsets.

Expressed TCRB transcripts were sequenced because the entire RNA isolate underwent reverse transcription. Clones were sequenced by immunoSEQ multiplex PCR, and TCRdb holds only the in-frame ones, with some missing. Seen here are almost 350,000 clones, 9.3% observed once, and the top ten hold about 1%. Their antigens remain unidentified. Sequenced input: central memory CD4+ T cells from blood. These receptors all come from a man aged 30 to 45 with type 1 diabetes.

V gene TRBV19 combines with J gene TRBJ2-7; no definite D call. Trimming left V 3 bases short and J 2 bases short, with 11 bases between. This CDR3 has 14 amino acids. Per the germline V gene, CDR1 is LNHDA and CDR2 is SQIVND (reference sequence). CDR3 nucleotide sequence: TGTGCCAGTAGTATCGTCGGCAGTACCTACGAGCAGTACTTC. Its protein is CASSIVGSTYEQYF.

This clone appeared a few times. V usage is TRBV5-6 and J usage is TRBJ1-5; 8 nucleotides line up with TRBD1. This CDR3 has 15 residues. The V gene end was trimmed by 0 bases and the J gene end by 6 bases; junction bases not matched to a gene: 5. CDR1 SGHDT and CDR2 YYEEEE come from the germline V gene. CDR3 amino acids: CASSLGRGQLQPQHF. DNA for the CDR3: TGTGCCAGCAGCTTGGGCAGGGGGCAGCTTCAGCCCCAGCATTTT.

Only a few counts were recorded for this clone. This chain links TRBV7-8 with TRBJ2-7; D is possibly TRBD1 (6 bases). Per the germline V gene, CDR1 is SGHVS and CDR2 is FQNEAQ. Between the trimmed V and J ends, which lost 1 base and 0 bases, there was a span of 13 bases. The CDR3 has 16 amino acids. The CDR3 sequence is CASSLGRTASSYEQYF. The CDR3 DNA follows: TGTGCCAGCAGCTTAGGGCGGACAGCGAGCTCCTACGAGCAGTACTTC.

This clone was seen a few times. The V gene is TRBV9, the J gene TRBJ2-3, with TRBD1 matching 8 bases. Trimming at V came to 0 bases and at J to 4 bases, leaving 4 bases not matched to a gene. Per germline, CDR1 SGDLS and CDR2 YYNGEE. The CDR3 sequence is 15 residues long. The DNA of the CDR3 is TGTGCCAGCAGCGTAGTGGCAGGGGGCGCAGATACGCAGTATTTT. This gives the protein CASSVVAGGADTQYF.

This clone was found a few times. The rearrangement joins TRBV9 to TRBJ1-3; D may be TRBD1 (6 bases). The ends were cut back, 4 bases at V and 2 bases at J, with 10 bases in the middle. The V gene's germline CDR1 is SGDLS and CDR2 YYNGEE. This CDR3 has 14 amino acids. Written as DNA, the CDR3 is TGTGCCAGCAGCCCCACAGGGACTGGAAACACCATATATTTT. Its protein product is CASSPTGTGNTIYF.

The chain employs TRBV29-1 and TRBJ2-5; D is undetermined. The CDR3 length is 13 residues. The V gene's germline CDR1 is SQVTM and CDR2 ANQGSEA. Trimming removed 7 bases at V and 2 bases at J, with 14 bases between. The CDR3 nucleotides read TGCAGCGGTCAACAGTTTACTCAAGAGACCCAGTACTTC. Encoded protein: CSGQQFTQETQYF.

V and J are TRBV10-3 and TRBJ2-5; 10 bases are a match to TRBD2. Trimming cost V 3 bases and J 0 bases; bases outside gene matches: 4. Germline V CDR1 and CDR2: ENHRY, SYGVKD. The CDR3 extends over 16 amino acids. In DNA, the CDR3 is TGTGCCATCAGTGACACTAGCGGGGATTACCAAGAGACCCAGTACTTC. This codes for CAISDTSGDYQETQYF.

This clone showed up just a few times. This sequence joins TRBV7-2 and TRBJ1-1, with D perhaps TRBD1 (5 bases). The CDR3 totals 15 residues. CDR1 and CDR2 (germline): SGHTA, FQGNSA. The V and J ends lost 1 base and 1 base respectively, with 10 bases between them. The CDR3, as DNA: TGTGCCAGCAGCTTAGGGGGACCGGGGAACACTGAAGCTTTCTTT. It specifies CASSLGGPGNTEAFF.

The chain links TRBV19 to TRBJ1-1; possible D gene TRBD1, 6 bases. In germline, CDR1 is LNHDA, CDR2 SQIVND (reference sequence). The CDR3 has 15 amino acids. Between the trimmed V and J ends, which lost 3 bases and 4 bases, there was a span of 15 bases. CDR3 loop: CASSIQGGGGTEAFF. In DNA form, the CDR3 reads TGTGCCAGTAGTATCCAGGGCGGAGGGGGCACTGAAGCTTTCTTT.

This clone was seen more than once but under ten times. The V call is TRBV29-1, the J call TRBJ1-1, with D unresolved. Looked up from germline, CDR1 is SQVTM and CDR2 is ANQGSEA. This CDR3 region has 12 residues. V was pared by 3 bases and J by 2 bases, with 7 bases between. CDR3 amino acids: CSVEDDNTEAFF. The CDR3 DNA follows: TGCAGCGTTGAGGATGATAACACTGAAGCTTTCTTT.

The chain employs TRBV4-3 and TRBJ2-5; the match to TRBD2 covers 8 bases. Germline V gene sequence: CDR1 LGHNA, CDR2 YSLEER. Trimming took 2 bases from V and 0 from J; bases not matched to a gene: 14. This CDR3 is built from 19 residues. The CDR3 spells CASSQSPPGGATYQETQYF. Written as DNA, the CDR3 is TGCGCCAGCAGCCAATCCCCCCCCGGGGGGGCGACGTACCAAGAGACCCAGTACTTC.

V and J are TRBV19 and TRBJ1-2; 11 positions match TRBD1. The CDR3 spans 17 residues. Losses at the gene ends were 3 bases for V and 8 bases for J; bases not matched to a gene: 14. Germline V gene sequence: CDR1 LNHDA, CDR2 SQIVND (reference sequence). In DNA, the CDR3 is TGTGCCAGTAGTATCGAGGGAGTTGGGACAGGGGGAGTCGGCTACACCTTC. Its protein product is CASSIEGVGTGGVGYTF.

The sample holds a few counts of this clone. The J gene is TRBJ2-3, the V gene TRBV29-1; D is uncertain. Trimming took off 7 bases at V and 0 bases at J, with 17 bases between the two ends. The CDR3 extends over 15 amino acids. Germline V gene sequence: CDR1 SQVTM, CDR2 ANQGSEA. The CDR3 coding sequence is TGCAGCGCCCCATCTGGCGGAGCTAGCACAGATACGCAGTATTTT. The encoded protein is CSAPSGGASTDTQYF.

There are a few counts of this clone. The sample contains more than one DNA sequence encoding this CDR3. CDR3 coding DNA: TGCAGTGCTAGAGCTCCAGAGACCCAGTACTTC. It yields the protein CSARAPETQYF. This chain links TRBV20-1 with TRBJ2-5, with unresolved D. Trimming removed 1 base at V and 4 bases at J, with 4 bases between. CDR1 DFQATT and CDR2 SNEGSKA come from the germline V gene (reference sequence). This CDR3 comprises 11 residues.

This sequence joins TRBV18 and TRBJ2-3, with 8 nucleotides matching TRBD2. This CDR3 region has 15 residues. Germline V lookup: CDR1 KGHSH, CDR2 LQKENI. J gave up 2 bases and V 6 bases, and 7 bases lay outside the gene matches. The CDR3 nucleotides are TGTGCCAGCTCCTTGGGAGCGGGGGACACAGATACGCAGTATTTT. This sequence encodes CASSLGAGDTDTQYF. Using reference TRBV18 and TRBJ2-3 for the parts outside the CDR3, the full variable domain is NAGVMQNPRHLVRRRGQEARLRCSPMKGHSHVYWYRQLPEEGLKFMVYLQKENIIDESGMPKERFSAEFPKEGPSILRIQQVVRGDSAAYFCASSLGAGDTDTQYFGPGTRLTVL.

The chain joins TRBV9 to TRBJ2-7; possible D gene TRBD2, 6 bases. The CDR3 spans 13 residues. V shed 4 bases and J shed 5 bases, with 13 bases lying between them. Germline CDR1 and CDR2: SGDLS and YYNGEE. Here the CDR3 reads CASSPGLAHEQYF. The CDR3 DNA sequence: TGTGCCAGCAGCCCGGGACTGGCCCACGAGCAGTACTTC.

In its sample, this clone was seen many times. The rearrangement links TRBV2 to TRBJ1-5, with a possible D match to TRBD1 (6 bases). Deletions cut 6 bases from V and 5 bases from J, with 14 bases between. CDR1 and CDR2 from the germline V gene are SNHLY and FYNNEI. CDR3 length: 14 amino acids. The CDR3 spells CASSWGQGDQPQHF. CDR3 sequence (DNA): TGTGCCAGCAGCTGGGGGCAGGGTGATCAGCCCCAGCATTTT.

This clone was counted only a few times. This chain joins TRBV2 and TRBJ2-3; 10 bases match TRBD2. Germline lookup yields CDR1 SNHLY and CDR2 FYNNEI. There are 14 residues in the CDR3. The ends lost 2 bases at V and 6 bases at J; junction bases unmatched: 2. CDR3 in amino acids: CASSELAGDDTQYF. CDR3 DNA: TGTGCCAGCAGTGAACTAGCGGGGGATGATACGCAGTATTTT.

At least ten counts were recorded for this clone. A much bigger clone sits one base away, suggesting this may be a read error. The same CDR3 is also encoded by other DNA sequences in this sample. This chain uses TRBV5-6 with TRBJ2-7; D ambiguous. Trimming pared 1 base from V and 2 bases from J, leaving 1 base between. Looked up from germline, CDR1 is SGHDT and CDR2 is YYEEEE. This CDR3 has 11 amino acids. CDR3 loop: CASSLTYEQYF. DNA for the CDR3: TGTGCCAGCAGCTTGACCTACGAGCAGTACTTC.

The DNA for the CDR3 is TGTGCCAGCAGCTTTACAGGGGATCTACGCTATGGCTACACCTTC. This sequence encodes CASSFTGDLRYGYTF. The chain employs TRBV5-6 and TRBJ1-2; TRBD1 agrees at 7 bases. The germline CDR1 and CDR2 sequences are SGHDT and YYEEEE. This CDR3 spans 15 amino acids. J gave up 4 bases and V 2 bases, and 8 bases lay outside the gene matches. The complete variable domain, with remaining parts taken from reference TRBV5-6 and TRBJ1-2, reads DAGVTQSPTHLIKTRGQQVTLRCSPKSGHDTVSWYQQALGQGPQFIFQYYEEEERQRGNFPDRFSGHQFPNYSSELNVNALLLGDSALYLCASSFTGDLRYGYTFGSGTRLTVV.

This clone occurred a few times. This chain uses TRBV7-9 with TRBJ2-3; 7 nucleotides match TRBD2. This CDR3 is built from 16 residues. The V and J ends lost 5 bases and 10 bases, in that order; junction bases with no gene match: 18. Looked up from germline, CDR1 is SEHNR and CDR2 is FQNEAQ (reference sequence). The CDR3 is CASSPQGSGALPAQYF. The DNA for the CDR3 is TGTGCCAGCAGCCCCCAGGGCAGCGGGGCACTTCCGGCGCAGTATTTT.

The chain is built from TRBV4-1 and TRBJ1-4, with 8 bases lining up with TRBD1. The CDR3 contains 16 residues. Germline loops: CDR1 MGHRA, CDR2 YSYEKL. J lost 4 bases, V lost 3 bases, and 7 bases had no gene match. The CDR3 reads CASSHNPQGDNEKLFF. DNA of the CDR3: TGCGCCAGCAGCCACAATCCACAGGGGGATAATGAAAAACTGTTTTTT.

In its sample, this clone was seen a few times. The chain couples TRBV19 to TRBJ2-7, with unresolved D. Germline assignment: CDR1 LNHDA and CDR2 SQIVND (reference sequence). This CDR3 is built from 11 residues. V lost 5 bases and J lost 2, with 4 bases in between. This CDR3 is CASSEAYEQYF. CDR3 nucleotide sequence: TGTGCCAGTAGTGAGGCCTACGAGCAGTACTTC.

This clone has only one observation. The V gene is TRBV30, the J gene TRBJ1-6, with D possibly TRBD1 on 6 matching bases. V lost 4 bases to trimming and J lost 14 bases, with 24 bases between them. From germline, CDR1 is GTSNPN and CDR2 SVGIG (reference sequence). This CDR3 has 15 residues. As DNA, the CDR3 is TGTGCCTGGAAAGCGGGGGGCAGGGGTAACCGATCCCTCCACTTT. Amino acids: CAWKAGGRGNRSLHF.

This clone was found many times. The CDR3 DNA reads TGCAGCGTACTAGAGAACATTCAGTACTTC. Amino acids: CSVLENIQYF. The chain combines TRBV29-1 with TRBJ2-4; D is perhaps TRBD2 (5 bases). The CDR3 has 10 residues. Deletions cut 6 bases from V and 7 bases from J, with 7 bases between. Looked up from germline, CDR1 is SQVTM and CDR2 is ANQGSEA.

The genes are TRBV7-2 and TRBJ1-6, with D possibly TRBD1 on 6 matching bases. In germline, CDR1 is SGHTA, CDR2 FQGNSA. Between the trimmed V and J ends, which lost 4 bases and 10 bases, there was a span of 14 bases. CDR3 length: 14 residues. The CDR3 sequence: CASSSRQAGSPLHF. CDR3 in DNA: TGTGCCAGCAGCTCGAGACAGGCCGGATCACCCCTCCACTTT. Full variable domain (outside the CDR3, taken from reference TRBV7-2 and TRBJ1-6): GAGVSQSPSNKVTEKGKDVELRCDPISGHTALYWYRQSLGQGLEFLIYFQGNSAPDKSGLPSDRFSAERTGGSVSTLTIQRTQQEDSAVYLCASSSRQAGSPLHFGNGTRLTVT.

The sample holds a few counts of this clone. The V and J genes are TRBV27 and TRBJ2-3; TRBD1 or TRBD2 may be the D gene (5 bases each). The CDR3 runs to 15 residues. CDR1 MNHEY and CDR2 SMNVEV come from the germline V gene (reference sequence). Trimming pared 4 bases from V and 6 bases from J, leaving 17 bases between. This chain's CDR3 is CASSSPGDEGDTQYF. CDR3 sequence (DNA): TGTGCCAGCAGTTCGCCTGGGGACGAGGGGGATACGCAGTATTTT.